The T cell receptor beta chain described here comes from a study of blood T cell repertoires in COVID-19. Across the study: Both acute and convalescent COVID-19 samples were obtained from the United States, Italy and Spain. Sample material is recorded as cDNA or gDNA derived from T cells, B-cell-depleted T cells, or PBMCs.

This CDR3 spans 14 amino acids. The V end was cut by 1 base, the J end by 7 bases, with 13 bases between. Germline loops: CDR1 MGHRA, CDR2 YSYEKL. Authors' data handling: Cell counts per sample came from amplifying reference gene primers. This table comes from immunoSEQ multiplex PCR, and its TCRdb copy is limited to in-frame clones, with some not included. The V and J calls and clone size come from that table; D and trimming were worked out from the DNA. The sample carries about 49,000 clones, 75% to 90% recorded once. The clonotype comes from an elderly woman with COVID-19, enrolled during active disease. The chain recombines TRBV4-1 with TRBJ1-2, with D perhaps matching TRBD1 (5 bases). Sequencing was carried out using peripheral blood. CDR3 coding DNA: TGCGCCAGCAGCCAAGGGACAAGGGGTCTTGGCTACACCTTC. This codes for CASSQGTRGLGYTF.